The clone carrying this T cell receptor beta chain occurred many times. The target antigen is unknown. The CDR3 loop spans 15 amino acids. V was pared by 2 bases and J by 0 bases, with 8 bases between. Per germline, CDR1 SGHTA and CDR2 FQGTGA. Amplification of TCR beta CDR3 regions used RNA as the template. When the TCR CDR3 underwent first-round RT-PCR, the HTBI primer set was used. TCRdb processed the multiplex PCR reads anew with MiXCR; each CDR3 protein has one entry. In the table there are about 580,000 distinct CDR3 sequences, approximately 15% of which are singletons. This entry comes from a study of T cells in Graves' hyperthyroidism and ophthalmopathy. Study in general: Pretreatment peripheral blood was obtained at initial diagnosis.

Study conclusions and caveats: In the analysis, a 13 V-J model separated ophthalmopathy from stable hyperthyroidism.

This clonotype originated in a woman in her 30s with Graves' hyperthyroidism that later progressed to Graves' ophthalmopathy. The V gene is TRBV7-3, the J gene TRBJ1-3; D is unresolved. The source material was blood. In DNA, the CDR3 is TGTGCCAGCAGCTTATCCCCAGCCTCTGGAAACACCATATATTTT. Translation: CASSLSPASGNTIYF.